This TCR beta chain was recovered during a study of blood T cell repertoires in COVID-19. As for the study in general: Italy, Spain and the United States were the sources of the convalescent and acute COVID-19 samples. Sample material is recorded as cDNA or gDNA derived from T cells, B-cell-depleted T cells, or PBMCs.

Source study methods: Estimated nucleated cell counts came from reference gene primer amplification. Using immunoSEQ multiplex PCR, the repertoire was profiled, and TCRdb retains in-frame clones only, with some absent. That table is the source of V, J and clone size, and D and trimming were worked out from the DNA. The sample lists 180,000 or so clones, approximately 85% occurring once. The V end was cut by 7 bases, the J end by 4 bases, with 14 bases between. Germline V gene data show CDR1 as MNHNS and CDR2 as SASEGT. CDR3 length equals 14 residues. In this sample, this clone turned up once. V usage is TRBV6-1 and J usage is TRBJ1-3; unclear D gene. Source material: peripheral blood. This TCR was recovered from a man aged 60 to 75 who had recovered from COVID-19. The CDR3 loop is CASKLPTEGNTIYF. The CDR3 coding sequence is TGTGCCAGCAAACTACCGACCGAAGGAAACACCATATATTTT.